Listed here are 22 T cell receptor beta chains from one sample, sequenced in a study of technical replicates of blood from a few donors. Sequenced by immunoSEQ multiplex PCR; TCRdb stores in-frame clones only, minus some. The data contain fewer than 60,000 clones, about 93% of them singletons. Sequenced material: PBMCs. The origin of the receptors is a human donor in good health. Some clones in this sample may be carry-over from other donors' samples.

The CDR3 region has the DNA TGTGCCAGCAGCAACACTGGGACAGGGGGCGGCTACACCTTC. Translated, it gives CASSNTGTGGGYTF. The chain recombines TRBV5-8 with TRBJ1-2; 12 bases match TRBD1. V was clipped by 4 bases and J by 8 bases; unmatched bases: 6. The CDR3 consists of 14 residues. Germline loops: CDR1 SGHTS, CDR2 YDEGEE.

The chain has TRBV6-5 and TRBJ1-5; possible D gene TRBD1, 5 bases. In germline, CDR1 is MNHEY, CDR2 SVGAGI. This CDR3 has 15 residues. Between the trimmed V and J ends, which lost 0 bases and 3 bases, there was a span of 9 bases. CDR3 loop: CASSYSAGLNQPQHF. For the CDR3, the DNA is TGTGCCAGCAGTTACTCGGCGGGGCTCAATCAGCCCCAGCATTTT.

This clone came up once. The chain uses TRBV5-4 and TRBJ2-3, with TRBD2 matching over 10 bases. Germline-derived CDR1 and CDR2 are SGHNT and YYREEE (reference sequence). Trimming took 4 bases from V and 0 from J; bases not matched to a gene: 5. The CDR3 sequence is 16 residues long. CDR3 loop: CASSKLAGWSTDTQYF. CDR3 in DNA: TGTGCCAGCAGCAAACTAGCGGGATGGAGCACAGATACGCAGTATTTT.

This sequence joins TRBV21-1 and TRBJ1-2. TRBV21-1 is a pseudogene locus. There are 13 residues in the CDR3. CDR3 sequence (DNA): TGTGCCAGCACCGCGGTTCCAGAGGCTGGCTACACCTTC. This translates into CASTAVPEAGYTF.

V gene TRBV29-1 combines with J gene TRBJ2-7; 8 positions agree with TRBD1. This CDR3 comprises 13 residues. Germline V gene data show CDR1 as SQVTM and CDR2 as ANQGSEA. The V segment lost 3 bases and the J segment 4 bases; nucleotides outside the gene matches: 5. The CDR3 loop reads CSVDSGTGYEQYF. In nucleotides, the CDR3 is TGCAGCGTTGACTCCGGGACAGGATACGAGCAGTACTTC.

The CDR3 DNA is TGTGCCAGCAGCTTAAATAGCGGATCAAAGTATTTT. This sequence encodes CASSLNSGSKYF. The chain combines TRBV7-3 with TRBJ2-3; the D gene is possibly TRBD2 (6 bases). The V end was cut by 1 base, the J end by 13 bases, with 12 bases between. The CDR3 length is 12 residues. Germline-derived CDR1 and CDR2 are SGHTA and FQGTGA.

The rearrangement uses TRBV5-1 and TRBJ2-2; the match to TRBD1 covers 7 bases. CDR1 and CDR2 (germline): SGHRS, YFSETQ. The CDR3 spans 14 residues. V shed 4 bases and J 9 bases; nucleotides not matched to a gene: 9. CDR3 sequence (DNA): TGCGCCAGCAGCACGACCGGGACAGAATGGGAGCTGTTTTTT. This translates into CASSTTGTEWELFF.

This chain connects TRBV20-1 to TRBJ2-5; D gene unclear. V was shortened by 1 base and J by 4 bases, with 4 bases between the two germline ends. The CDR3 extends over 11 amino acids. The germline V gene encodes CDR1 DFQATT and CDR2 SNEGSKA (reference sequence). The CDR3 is CSARALETQYF. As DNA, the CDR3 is TGCAGTGCTAGAGCCCTAGAGACCCAGTACTTC.

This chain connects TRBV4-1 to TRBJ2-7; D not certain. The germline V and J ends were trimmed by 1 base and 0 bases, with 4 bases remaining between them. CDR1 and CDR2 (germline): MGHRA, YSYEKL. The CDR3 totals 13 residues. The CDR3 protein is CASSQVSSYEQYF. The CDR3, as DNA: TGCGCCAGCAGCCAAGTTAGCTCCTACGAGCAGTACTTC.

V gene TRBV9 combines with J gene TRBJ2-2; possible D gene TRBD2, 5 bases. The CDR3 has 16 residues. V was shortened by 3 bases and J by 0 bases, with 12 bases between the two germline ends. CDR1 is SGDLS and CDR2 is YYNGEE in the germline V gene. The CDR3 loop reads CASSESGRANTGELFF. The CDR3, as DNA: TGTGCCAGCAGCGAGAGCGGCCGGGCGAACACCGGGGAGCTGTTTTTT.

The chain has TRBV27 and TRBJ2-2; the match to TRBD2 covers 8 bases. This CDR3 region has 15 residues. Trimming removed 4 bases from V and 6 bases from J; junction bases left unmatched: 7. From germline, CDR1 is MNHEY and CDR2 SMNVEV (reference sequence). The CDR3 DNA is TGTGCCAGCAGTTCCCACGGGGGGGGCCCCGGGGAGCTGTTTTTT. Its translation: CASSSHGGGPGELFF.

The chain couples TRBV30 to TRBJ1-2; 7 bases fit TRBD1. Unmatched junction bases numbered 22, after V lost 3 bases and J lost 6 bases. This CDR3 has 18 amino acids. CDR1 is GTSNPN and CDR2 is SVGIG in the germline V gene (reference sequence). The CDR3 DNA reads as TGTGCCTGGAGAACCAACGAGCTCAACAGGGGCAGGCGAGATGGCTACACCTTC. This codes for CAWRTNELNRGRRDGYTF. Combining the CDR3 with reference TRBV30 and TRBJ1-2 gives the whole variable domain SQTIHQWPATLVQPVGSPLSLECTVEGTSNPNLYWYRQAAGRGLQLLFYSVGIGQISSEVPQNLSASRPQDRQFILSSKKLLLSDSGFYLCAWRTNELNRGRRDGYTFGSGTRLTVV.

DNA for the CDR3: TGTGCCAGCAGTGAATACAGCCTCTACGAGCAGTACTTC. It encodes CASSEYSLYEQYF. This chain links TRBV6-1 with TRBJ2-7; the D is unclear. V dropped 2 bases and J dropped 3 bases, with 8 bases sitting between them. CDR3 size: 13 residues. Germline V gene data show CDR1 as MNHNS and CDR2 as SASEGT.

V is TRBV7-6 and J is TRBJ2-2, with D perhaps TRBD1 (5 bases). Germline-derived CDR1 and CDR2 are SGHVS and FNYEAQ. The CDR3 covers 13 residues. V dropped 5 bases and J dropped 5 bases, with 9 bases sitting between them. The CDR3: CASSPTATGELFF. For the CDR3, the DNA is TGTGCCAGCAGCCCGACAGCTACCGGGGAGCTGTTTTTT. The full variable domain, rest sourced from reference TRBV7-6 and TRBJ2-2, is GAGVSQSPRYKVTKRGQDVALRCDPISGHVSLYWYRQALGQGPEFLTYFNYEAQQDKSGLPNDRFSAERPEGSISTLTIQRTEQRDSAMYRCASSPTATGELFFGEGSRLTVL.

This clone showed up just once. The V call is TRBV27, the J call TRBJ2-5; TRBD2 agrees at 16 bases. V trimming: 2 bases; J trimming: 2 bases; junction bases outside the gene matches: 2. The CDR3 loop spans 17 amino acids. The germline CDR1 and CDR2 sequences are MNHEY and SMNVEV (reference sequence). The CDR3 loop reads CASSLGGLAGGQETQYF. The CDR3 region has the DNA TGTGCCAGCAGTTTAGGGGGACTAGCGGGAGGGCAAGAGACCCAGTACTTC.

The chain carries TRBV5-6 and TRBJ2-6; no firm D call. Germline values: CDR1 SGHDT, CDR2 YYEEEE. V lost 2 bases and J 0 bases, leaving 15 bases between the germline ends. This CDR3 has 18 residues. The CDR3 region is CASSFTSTAYSGANVLTF. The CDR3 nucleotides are TGTGCCAGCAGCTTCACATCGACTGCTTACTCTGGGGCCAACGTCCTGACTTTC.

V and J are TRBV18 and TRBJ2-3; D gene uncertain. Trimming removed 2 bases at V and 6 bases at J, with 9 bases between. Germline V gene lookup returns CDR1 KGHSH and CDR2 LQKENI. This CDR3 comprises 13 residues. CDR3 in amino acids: CASSPSSRDTQYF. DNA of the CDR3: TGTGCCAGCTCACCATCATCGCGGGATACGCAGTATTTT.

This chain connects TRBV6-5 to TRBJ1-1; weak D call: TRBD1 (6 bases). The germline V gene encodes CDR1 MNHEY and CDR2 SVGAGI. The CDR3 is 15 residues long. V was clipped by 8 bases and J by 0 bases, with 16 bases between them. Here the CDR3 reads CASSSGALMNTEAFF. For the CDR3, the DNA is TGTGCCAGCTCCTCAGGGGCATTGATGAACACTGAAGCTTTCTTT.

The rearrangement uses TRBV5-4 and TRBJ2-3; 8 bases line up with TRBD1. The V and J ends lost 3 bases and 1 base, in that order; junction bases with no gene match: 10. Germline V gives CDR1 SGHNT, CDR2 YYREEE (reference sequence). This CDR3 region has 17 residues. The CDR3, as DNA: TGTGCCAGCAGCTCGCGTGACAGGGGCGGGGGCACAGATACGCAGTATTTT. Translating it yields CASSSRDRGGGTDTQYF.

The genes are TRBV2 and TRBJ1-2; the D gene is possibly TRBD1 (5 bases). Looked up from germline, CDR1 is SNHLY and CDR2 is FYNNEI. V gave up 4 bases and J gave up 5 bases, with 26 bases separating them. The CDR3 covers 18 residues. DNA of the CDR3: TGTGCCAGCAGTGCGTTCTTCGACGGCGCCGCGGGGGAATATGGCTACACCTTC. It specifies CASSAFFDGAAGEYGYTF. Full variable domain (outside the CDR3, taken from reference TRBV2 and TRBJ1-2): EPEVTQTPSHQVTQMGQEVILRCVPISNHLYFYWYRQILGQKVEFLVSFYNNEISEKSEIFDDQFSVERPDGSNFTLKIRSTKLEDSAMYFCASSAFFDGAAGEYGYTFGSGTRLTVV.

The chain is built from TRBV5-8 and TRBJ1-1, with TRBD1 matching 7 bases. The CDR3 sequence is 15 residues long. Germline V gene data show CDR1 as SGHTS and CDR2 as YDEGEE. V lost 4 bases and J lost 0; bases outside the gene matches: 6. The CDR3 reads CASSISTGMNTEAFF. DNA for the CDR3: TGTGCCAGCAGCATATCGACAGGGATGAACACTGAAGCTTTCTTT.

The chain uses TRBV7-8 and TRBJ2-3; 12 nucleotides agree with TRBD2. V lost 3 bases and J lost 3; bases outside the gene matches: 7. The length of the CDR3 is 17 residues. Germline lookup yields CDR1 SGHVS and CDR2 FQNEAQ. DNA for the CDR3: TGTGCCAGCAGCTTGGAGCCTAGCGGGAGGGTAACAGATACGCAGTATTTT. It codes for CASSLEPSGRVTDTQYF.